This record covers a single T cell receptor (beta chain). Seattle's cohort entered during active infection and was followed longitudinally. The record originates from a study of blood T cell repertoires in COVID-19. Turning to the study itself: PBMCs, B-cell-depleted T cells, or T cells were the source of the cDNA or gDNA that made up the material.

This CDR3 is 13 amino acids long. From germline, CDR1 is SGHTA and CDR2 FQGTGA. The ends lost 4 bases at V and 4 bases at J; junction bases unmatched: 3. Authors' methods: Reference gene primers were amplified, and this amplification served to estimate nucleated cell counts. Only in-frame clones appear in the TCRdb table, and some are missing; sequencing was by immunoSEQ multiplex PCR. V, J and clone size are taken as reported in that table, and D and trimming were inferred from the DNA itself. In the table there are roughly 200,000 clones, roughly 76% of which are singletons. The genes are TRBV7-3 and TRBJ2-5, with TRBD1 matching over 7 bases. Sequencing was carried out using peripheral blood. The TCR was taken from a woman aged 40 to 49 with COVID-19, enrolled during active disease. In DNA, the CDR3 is TGTGCCAGCAGCTCCCACAGGGGAGAGACCCAGTACTTC. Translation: CASSSHRGETQYF.